This TCR beta chain appears in the sequencing data of a study of cytomegalovirus exposure and HLA in healthy donors. Study-wide results and limits: Some V segments could not be told apart, so they were left out, TRBV6-2 and TRBV6-3 among them. Most TCR sequences showed up rarely, but some public TCRs showed up in many donors. Apparent HLA restriction characterized most CMV-associated TCR beta chains in a later analysis. In an earlier analysis, in around 590 donors, most V segments appeared productive either ~90% or ~30% of the time.

This clone is a singleton in its sample. Its antigen is not known. Researchers ran the PCR with 60 Vbeta and 13 Jbeta primers. The protocol was immunoSEQ multiplex PCR, while the TCRdb copy is restricted to in-frame clones and leaves out a portion. The sample shows about 150,000 clones, 80% to 85% of them seen only once. V was clipped by 6 bases and J by 8 bases, with 13 bases between them. Germline CDR1 is MNHEY and CDR2 is SMNVEV (reference sequence). This CDR3 spans 12 amino acids. Sequencing input: PBMCs. This sequence was found in a young woman in good health and CMV-seronegative. The rearrangement uses TRBV27 and TRBJ1-1; tentatively, D is TRBD1 (5 bases). This CDR3 is CASRRSGEEAFF. CDR3 DNA sequence: TGTGCCAGCAGAAGGTCGGGGGAAGAAGCTTTCTTT.